This entry concerns a single T cell receptor (beta chain). Its target is unknown. This record comes from a study of molecular identifiers for immune sequencing clone quantification. Study-level information: Sequencing covered four of five parts into which replicate RNA from roughly 18,000 or 92,000 naive CD8 cells was split.

Making the bulk TCR libraries relied on previously described methods and listed TCR primers. From the PCR reads, TCRdb called clonotypes with MiXCR, one entry per CDR3 protein. The table shows under 600,000 distinct CDR3 sequences, with 25% occurring only once. Study-wide results and limits: Over 98% of effector molecules, but under 1% in naive cells, were held by clones with more than 20 RNA copies. A shared barcode on identical TCR molecules could lead to underestimated sizes for highly expanded clones.

This CDR3 has 12 residues. CDR1 is GTSNPN and CDR2 is SVGIG in the germline V gene (reference sequence). V lost 2 bases, J lost 8 bases, and 2 bases stayed unmatched. This receptor was taken from a human donor in good health. Some libraries in this study had Jurkat cell RNA spiked in. The chain uses TRBV30 and TRBJ2-5, with 10 bases lining up with TRBD2. Sequenced sample: naive CD8+ T cells from blood, with Jurkat cell RNA spiked in. Subset here: FACS-sorted CD8+CD4-CCR7+CD45RA+ naive T cells. In DNA, the CDR3 is TGTGCCTGGAGTTCTAGCGGGAGTACCCAGTACTTC. This sequence encodes CAWSSSGSTQYF.